The 30 T cell receptor beta chains listed next were all sequenced from one sample in a study of CD8 T cells in Susac syndrome. With random hexamers, roughly 0.45 to 1 ug RNA was reverse transcribed. Each CDR3 protein gets one entry after TCRdb re-called the immunoSEQ multiplex PCR reads with MiXCR. The sample carries 210,000 or so distinct CDR3 sequences, about 90% recorded once. Specimen: CD8+ T cells from PBMCs. The receptors come from a human donor with multiple sclerosis.

The genes are TRBV18 and TRBJ1-2; no clear D gene. This CDR3 comprises 14 residues. The ends were cut back, 2 bases at V and 5 bases at J, with 12 bases in the middle. The V gene's germline CDR1 is KGHSH and CDR2 LQKENI. The CDR3 is CASSPSGTLYGYTF. In DNA form, the CDR3 reads TGTGCCAGCTCACCATCGGGAACGCTTTATGGCTACACCTTC.

This clonotype was observed a few times. J is TRBJ2-7 and V is TRBV30; D perhaps matches TRBD2 (5 bases). CDR3 size: 13 residues. The germline V and J ends were trimmed by 3 bases and 6 bases, with 15 bases remaining between them. The germline V gene encodes CDR1 GTSNPN and CDR2 SVGIG (reference sequence). This CDR3 is CAWSPGGPIEQYF. As DNA, the CDR3 is TGTGCCTGGAGCCCAGGAGGCCCTATCGAGCAGTACTTC.

V gene TRBV3-1 combines with J gene TRBJ2-7; 7 bases are a match to TRBD2. Trimming took 1 base from V and 6 from J; bases not matched to a gene: 6. The CDR3 extends over 14 amino acids. The germline V gene encodes CDR1 LGHDT and CDR2 YNNKEL (reference sequence). In DNA form, the CDR3 reads TGTGCCAGCAGCCAAGCCGAGACTAGCTCCGAGCAGTACTTC. Encoded protein: CASSQAETSSEQYF.

The chain links TRBV5-1 to TRBJ2-7; the D call may be TRBD1 or TRBD2 (6 bases each). The V end lost 7 bases, the J end lost 2 bases, and 13 bases lay between the germline ends. Germline V lookup: CDR1 SGHRS, CDR2 YFSETQ. This CDR3 has 13 amino acids. CDR3 amino acids: CASPTRGAYEQYF. The CDR3, as DNA: TGCGCCAGCCCTACAAGGGGGGCCTACGAGCAGTACTTC.

This clonotype was recorded a few times. The rearrangement links TRBV4-3 to TRBJ2-7; D unresolved. The CDR3 sequence is 15 residues long. Trimming removed 4 bases at V and 3 bases at J, with 16 bases between. The germline V gene has CDR1 LGHNA and CDR2 YSLEER. The CDR3 protein is CASSLRPRHYYEQYF. The CDR3 DNA sequence: TGCGCCAGCAGCCTCAGACCCCGTCATTACTACGAGCAGTACTTC.

The CDR3 region is CASAVQGGFTDTQYF. The DNA of the CDR3 is TGTGCCAGCGCGGTCCAGGGGGGCTTCACAGATACGCAGTATTTT. J is TRBJ2-3 and V is TRBV12-3 or TRBV12-4, with D possibly TRBD1 on 7 matching bases. The V end was cut by 8 bases, the J end by 2 bases, with 17 bases between. This CDR3 has 15 amino acids.

Turning to this clonotype: The junction departs from germline at one end; a sequencing error may be responsible. This chain connects TRBV7-7 to TRBJ2-5; possible D gene TRBD2, 5 bases. CDR3 length: 15 residues. Germline CDR1 is SSHAT and CDR2 is FNYEAQ (reference sequence). DNA of the CDR3: TGTGCTAGCAGCATCACCGGGCTAGCCCAAGAGACCCAGTACTTC. As protein: CASSITGLAQETQYF.

This sequence joins TRBV13 and TRBJ1-1, with TRBD1 as a possible D gene (5 bases). Trimming removed 5 bases at V and 7 bases at J, with 20 bases between. From germline, CDR1 is PRHDT and CDR2 FYEKMQ (reference sequence). The CDR3 consists of 15 residues. Here the CDR3 DNA reads TGTGCCAGCAGCCTCCCCTCCGGCAGGGTGATTGAAGCTTTCTTT. It yields the protein CASSLPSGRVIEAFF. Filled out from reference TRBV13 and TRBJ1-1, the complete variable domain reads AAGVIQSPRHLIKEKRETATLKCYPIPRHDTVYWYQQGPGQDPQFLISFYEKMQSDKGSIPDRFSAQQFSDYHSELNMSSLELGDSALYFCASSLPSGRVIEAFFGQGTRLTVV.

This rearrangement joins TRBV5-6 to TRBJ1-4; 8 bases match TRBD1. Trimming removed 3 bases from V and 10 bases from J; junction bases left unmatched: 5. Germline assignment: CDR1 SGHDT and CDR2 YYEEEE. This CDR3 contains 13 residues. CDR3 sequence: CASSSDRGLKLFF. The CDR3 DNA reads TGTGCCAGCAGCTCTGACAGGGGCTTAAAACTGTTTTTT. Full variable domain (missing parts from reference TRBV5-6 and TRBJ1-4): DAGVTQSPTHLIKTRGQQVTLRCSPKSGHDTVSWYQQALGQGPQFIFQYYEEEERQRGNFPDRFSGHQFPNYSSELNVNALLLGDSALYLCASSSDRGLKLFFGSGTQLSVL.

CDR3 coding DNA: TGTGCCAGCAGCGCCCCAGGGAGGTACGAGCAGTACTTC. It codes for CASSAPGRYEQYF. The V gene is TRBV7-9, the J gene TRBJ2-7; TRBD2 might be the D (6 bases). Germline loops: CDR1 SEHNR, CDR2 FQNEAQ (reference sequence). Trimming shortened V by 5 bases and J by 4 bases, and 12 bases separated the two germline ends. The CDR3 extends over 13 amino acids.

This chain links TRBV7-9 with TRBJ1-2, with D tentatively TRBD1 (6 bases). V dropped 5 bases and J dropped 1 base, with 20 bases sitting between them. The germline CDR1 and CDR2 sequences are SEHNR and FQNEAQ (reference sequence). There are 17 residues in the CDR3. In nucleotides, the CDR3 is TGTGCCAGCAGCCCCCGGACAGAGTCGATTAATAACTATGGCTACACCTTC. Amino acids: CASSPRTESINNYGYTF.

The V gene is TRBV7-9, the J gene TRBJ2-1; D is unclear. The CDR3 is 11 amino acids. Deletions cut 0 bases from V and 9 bases from J, with 3 bases between. The germline V gene encodes CDR1 SEHNR and CDR2 FQNEAQ (reference sequence). The CDR3 reads CASSLAFEQFF. The CDR3 DNA is TGTGCCAGCAGCTTAGCTTTTGAGCAGTTCTTC.

The chain recombines TRBV4-3 with TRBJ2-1; D call uncertain. Deletions cut 1 base from V and 3 bases from J, with 4 bases between. The V gene's germline CDR1 is LGHNA and CDR2 YSLEER. The CDR3 length is 13 residues. CDR3 sequence: CASSQAGYNEQFF. The CDR3 DNA follows: TGCGCCAGCAGCCAAGCGGGCTACAATGAGCAGTTCTTC.

There are a few counts of this clonotype. The chain has TRBV7-9 and TRBJ1-2; unclear D gene. Germline V gene lookup returns CDR1 SEHNR and CDR2 FQNEAQ (reference sequence). V dropped 3 bases and J dropped 8 bases, with 13 bases sitting between them. The CDR3 is made up of 13 amino acids. The CDR3 is CASSLGGGNGYTF. CDR3 bases: TGTGCCAGCAGCTTGGGCGGAGGGAACGGCTACACCTTC.

The rearrangement uses TRBV4-3 and TRBJ2-1; 12 nucleotides match TRBD2. Germline lookup yields CDR1 LGHNA and CDR2 YSLEER. CDR3 length equals 16 residues. V was clipped by 4 bases and J by 5 bases; unmatched bases: 6. CDR3 nucleotide sequence: TGCGCCAGCAGCCCCGGACTAGCGGGAACCAACAATGAGCAGTTCTTC. Amino acids: CASSPGLAGTNNEQFF.

The CDR3 DNA sequence: TGTGCCAGTGGGTACTTAGGGGGCTTATGGGCTTTCTTT. Translation: CASGYLGGLWAFF. This chain connects TRBV19 to TRBJ1-1; the match to TRBD1 covers 7 bases. Losses at the gene ends were 8 bases for V and 11 bases for J; bases not matched to a gene: 14. The CDR3 has 13 amino acids. CDR1 is LNHDA and CDR2 is SQIVND in the germline V gene (reference sequence). The entire variable domain, with the rest obtained from reference TRBV19 and TRBJ1-1, is as follows: DGGITQSPKYLFRKEGQNVTLSCEQNLNHDAMYWYRQDPGQGLRLIYYSQIVNDFQKGDIAEGYSVSREKKESFPLTVTSAQKNPTAFYLCASGYLGGLWAFFGQGTRLTVV.

V gene TRBV4-2 combines with J gene TRBJ2-7; 7 nucleotides align to TRBD1. The CDR3 has 13 amino acids. V was pared by 3 bases and J by 4 bases, with 3 bases of the junction left unmatched. Germline V gene lookup returns CDR1 LGHNA and CDR2 YNFKEQ. CDR3 bases: TGTGCCAGCAGCCACGGACAGGAGTACGAGCAGTACTTC. This translates into CASSHGQEYEQYF.

The genes are TRBV11-1 and TRBJ2-1; perhaps TRBD2 as D (5 bases). Deletions cut 5 bases from V and 0 bases from J, with 29 bases between. This CDR3 is 21 amino acids long. CDR1 is SGHAT and CDR2 is FQDESV in the germline V gene (reference sequence). CDR3 residues: CASSHPFPSRNHLNSYNEQFF. The CDR3 DNA reads as TGTGCCAGCAGCCACCCCTTCCCTAGCAGGAATCATCTTAACTCCTACAATGAGCAGTTCTTC.

This chain connects TRBV5-1 to TRBJ2-7; a possible D gene is TRBD1 (6 bases). Germline lookup yields CDR1 SGHRS and CDR2 YFSETQ. The CDR3 length is 14 residues. The V gene lost 1 base and the J gene lost 3 bases, with 11 bases spanning the gap. CDR3 amino acids: CASSLTGTYYEQYF. The CDR3 DNA is TGCGCCAGCAGCTTGACAGGGACCTACTACGAGCAGTACTTC.

The sample holds one count of this clonotype. This chain uses TRBV7-9 with TRBJ2-3; 12 bases match TRBD2. CDR3 length equals 16 residues. Germline V gives CDR1 SEHNR, CDR2 FQNEAQ (reference sequence). V was clipped by 7 bases and J by 2 bases; unmatched bases: 7. CDR3 residues: CASNTGTSGYTDTQYF. The DNA of the CDR3 is TGTGCCAGCAACACCGGGACTAGCGGGTACACAGATACGCAGTATTTT.

This clonotype was detected a few times. The CDR3 bases are TGTGCCAGCAGTCCTGGACAGGGCGCTGAAGCTTTCTTT. It is translated as CASSPGQGAEAFF. V is TRBV6-5 and J is TRBJ1-1, with 8 bases aligning to TRBD1. CDR3 length equals 13 residues. J was trimmed by 6 bases and V by 5 bases; bases with no gene match: 5. Germline lookup yields CDR1 MNHEY and CDR2 SVGAGI.

The chain recombines TRBV2 with TRBJ1-1; D is unresolved. The CDR3 is 12 amino acids. Germline V gene sequence: CDR1 SNHLY, CDR2 FYNNEI. Trimming stripped 3 bases from V and 10 bases from J, with 12 bases between. The chain's CDR3 is CASSEAGSGAFF. CDR3 sequence (DNA): TGTGCCAGCAGTGAGGCCGGCAGTGGAGCTTTCTTT.

This chain connects TRBV20-1 to TRBJ1-1; 7 nucleotides match TRBD1. CDR3 length: 14 residues. V was pared by 6 bases and J by 0 bases, with 7 bases of the junction left unmatched. Germline assignment: CDR1 DFQATT and CDR2 SNEGSKA (reference sequence). The DNA for the CDR3 is TGCAGTGCGCATGACAGGGCCATGAACACTGAAGCTTTCTTT. Its protein is CSAHDRAMNTEAFF.

The chain uses TRBV25-1 and TRBJ1-4; D is unresolved. Per the germline V gene, CDR1 is MGHDK and CDR2 is SYGVNS. V was pared by 1 base and J by 8 bases, with 8 bases between. The CDR3 has 13 amino acids. The CDR3 DNA reads as TGTGCCAGCAGTGAATGGGAAGAAGAAAAACTGTTTTTT. Its translation is CASSEWEEEKLFF.

The chain couples TRBV4-1 to TRBJ2-2; 10 positions agree with TRBD2. The CDR3 is 17 amino acids. Losses at the gene ends were 3 bases for V and 3 bases for J; bases not matched to a gene: 7. CDR1 MGHRA and CDR2 YSYEKL come from the germline V gene. The CDR3 protein is CASSHLLAGVDTGELFF. CDR3 coding DNA: TGCGCCAGCAGCCACCTCCTAGCGGGAGTAGACACCGGGGAGCTGTTTTTT.

This chain joins TRBV7-9 and TRBJ1-1; D is undetermined. Per the germline V gene, CDR1 is SEHNR and CDR2 is FQNEAQ (reference sequence). CDR3 length: 16 residues. V lost 3 bases to trimming and J lost 0 bases, with 14 bases between them. CDR3 in amino acids: CASSFPVKRMNTEAFF. CDR3 coding DNA: TGTGCCAGCAGCTTCCCGGTAAAGCGCATGAACACTGAAGCTTTCTTT. The full variable domain, in which reference TRBV7-9 and TRBJ1-1 provide the parts outside the CDR3, is DTGVSQNPRHKITKRGQNVTFRCDPISEHNRLYWYRQTLGQGPEFLTYFQNEAQLEKSRLLSDRFSAERPKGSFSTLEIQRTEQGDSAMYLCASSFPVKRMNTEAFFGQGTRLTVV.

The V call is TRBV6-2 or TRBV6-3, the J call TRBJ2-3; 13 positions agree with TRBD2. The V gene's germline CDR1 is MNHEY and CDR2 SVGEGT. This CDR3 is 20 amino acids long. V dropped 3 bases and J dropped 4; count of bases not matched to a gene: 16. This CDR3 reads CASSYPSRTSGSIPPDTQYF. The CDR3, as DNA: TGTGCCAGCAGTTATCCCTCCCGGACTAGCGGGAGTATTCCGCCAGATACGCAGTATTTT.

This clonotype was seen once. The chain uses TRBV12-3 or TRBV12-4 and TRBJ2-1; D gene unclear. V dropped 0 bases and J dropped 5 bases, with 14 bases sitting between them. CDR3 length: 16 residues. The CDR3 sequence is CASSLAFRSFDNEQFF. CDR3 DNA sequence: TGTGCCAGCAGTTTAGCCTTTCGCTCTTTCGACAATGAGCAGTTCTTC.

The J gene is TRBJ1-1, the V gene TRBV18, with D possibly TRBD1 on 5 matching bases. The CDR3 runs to 14 residues. Trimming cost V 2 bases and J 4 bases, with 11 bases left between them. The germline V gene encodes CDR1 KGHSH and CDR2 LQKENI. The CDR3 sequence: CASSPSGGVTEAFF. CDR3 nucleotide sequence: TGTGCCAGCTCACCATCCGGAGGGGTCACTGAAGCTTTCTTT.

There are a few counts of this clonotype. One end of the junction varies from germline; a read error may be responsible. The chain has TRBV7-7 and TRBJ2-5; TRBD2 agrees at 8 bases. This CDR3 has 15 residues. In germline, CDR1 is SSHAT, CDR2 FNYEAQ (reference sequence). The DNA for the CDR3 is TGTGCTAGCAGCTTCGGCACTAGCGGCCAAGAGACCCAGTACTTC. This gives the protein CASSFGTSGQETQYF.